This TCR beta chain was sequenced for a study of T cell responses to AZD1222 COVID-19 vaccine. About the study: Analysis merged second doses at about 4 or about 12 weeks.

This table comes from immunoSEQ multiplex PCR, and its TCRdb copy is limited to in-frame clones, with some not included. The repertoire holds 150,000 to 200,000 clones, with less than 95% as singletons. Germline V gives CDR1 LNHDA, CDR2 SQIVND (reference sequence). V was clipped by 8 bases and J by 8 bases; unmatched bases: 12. This CDR3 region has 14 residues. About this clone itself: What it recognizes is unknown.

Regarding the study as a whole: Researchers took repertoire samples only after the peak T cell response had come. Clonal diversity was possibly underestimated; the donors were predominantly white British and more often female. Only a handful of AZD1222 recipients, five to seven in all, had baseline seropositivity.

Sequencing used peripheral blood, obtained on day 0 of AZD1222 vaccination. V gene TRBV19 combines with J gene TRBJ1-5, with 7 bases identical to TRBD1. This clonotype was obtained from an adult in good health. The CDR3 sequence is CASRNRGGGEPQHF. In nucleotides, the CDR3 is TGTGCCAGTCGGAACAGGGGTGGGGGAGAGCCCCAGCATTTT. The whole variable domain, filled in from reference TRBV19 and TRBJ1-5, reads DGGITQSPKYLFRKEGQNVTLSCEQNLNHDAMYWYRQDPGQGLRLIYYSQIVNDFQKGDIAEGYSVSREKKESFPLTVTSAQKNPTAFYLCASRNRGGGEPQHFGDGTRLSIL.